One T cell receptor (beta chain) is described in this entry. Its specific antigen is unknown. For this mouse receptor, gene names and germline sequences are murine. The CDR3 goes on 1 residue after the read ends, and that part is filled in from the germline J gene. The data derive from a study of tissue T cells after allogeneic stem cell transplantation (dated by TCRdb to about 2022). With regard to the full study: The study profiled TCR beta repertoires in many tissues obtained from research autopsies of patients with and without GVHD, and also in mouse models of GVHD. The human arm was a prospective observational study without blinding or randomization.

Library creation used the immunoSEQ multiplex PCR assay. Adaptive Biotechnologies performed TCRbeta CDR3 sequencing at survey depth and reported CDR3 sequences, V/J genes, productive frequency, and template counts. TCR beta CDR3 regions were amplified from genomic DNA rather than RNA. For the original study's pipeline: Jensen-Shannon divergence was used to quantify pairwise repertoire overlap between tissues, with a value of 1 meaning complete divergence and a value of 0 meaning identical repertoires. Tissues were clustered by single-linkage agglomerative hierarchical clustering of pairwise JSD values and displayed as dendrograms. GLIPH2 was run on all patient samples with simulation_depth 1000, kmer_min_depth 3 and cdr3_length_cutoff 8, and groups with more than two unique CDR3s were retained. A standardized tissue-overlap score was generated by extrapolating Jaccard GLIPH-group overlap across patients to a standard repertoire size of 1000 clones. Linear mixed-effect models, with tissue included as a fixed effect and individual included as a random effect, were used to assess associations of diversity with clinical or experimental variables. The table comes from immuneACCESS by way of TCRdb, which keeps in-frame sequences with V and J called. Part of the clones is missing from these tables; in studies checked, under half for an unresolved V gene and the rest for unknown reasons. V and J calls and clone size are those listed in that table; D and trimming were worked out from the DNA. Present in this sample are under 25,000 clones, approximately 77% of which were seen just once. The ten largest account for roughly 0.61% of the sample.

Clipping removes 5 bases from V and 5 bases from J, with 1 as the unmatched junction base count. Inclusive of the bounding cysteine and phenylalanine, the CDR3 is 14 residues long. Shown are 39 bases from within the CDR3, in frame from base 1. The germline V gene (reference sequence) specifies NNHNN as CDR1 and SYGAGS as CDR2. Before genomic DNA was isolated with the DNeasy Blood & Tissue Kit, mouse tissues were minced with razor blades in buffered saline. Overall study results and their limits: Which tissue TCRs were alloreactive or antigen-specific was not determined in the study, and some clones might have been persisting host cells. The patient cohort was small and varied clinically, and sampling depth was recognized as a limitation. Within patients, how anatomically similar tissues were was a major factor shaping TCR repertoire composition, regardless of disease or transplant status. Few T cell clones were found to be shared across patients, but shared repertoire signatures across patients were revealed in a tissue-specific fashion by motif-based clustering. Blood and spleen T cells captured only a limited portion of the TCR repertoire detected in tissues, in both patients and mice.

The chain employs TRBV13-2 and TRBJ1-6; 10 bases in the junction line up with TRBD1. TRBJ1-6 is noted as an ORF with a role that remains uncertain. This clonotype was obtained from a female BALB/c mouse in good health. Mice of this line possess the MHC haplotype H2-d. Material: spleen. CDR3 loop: CASGGQGHNSPLYF. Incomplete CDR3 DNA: TGTGCCAGCGGGGGACAGGGGCATAATTCGCCCCTCTAC.